A single sample is the source of the 18 T cell receptor beta chains below, sequenced in a study of cytomegalovirus exposure and HLA in healthy donors. The PCR used 60 Vbeta and 13 Jbeta primers. TCRdb's table, derived via immunoSEQ multiplex PCR, lists solely in-frame clones and lacks some. The sample lists about 110,000 clones; around 80% were seen once. The sample taken for sequencing was PBMCs. Receptors originate from a male donor in good health and CMV-seronegative.

This rearrangement joins TRBV15 to TRBJ2-7; D call uncertain. Between the trimmed V and J ends, which lost 5 bases and 12 bases, there was a span of 20 bases. Germline V gene sequence: CDR1 LNHNV, CDR2 YYDKDF (reference sequence). This CDR3 has 13 amino acids. CDR3 amino acids: CATSRTGILRAYF. The CDR3, as DNA: TGTGCCACCAGCCGCACGGGTATTCTCAGAGCGTACTTC.

The chain couples TRBV9 to TRBJ2-7, with a tentative D call TRBD2 (6 bases). The V gene's germline CDR1 is SGDLS and CDR2 YYNGEE. V lost 4 bases, J lost 5 bases, and 16 bases lay in between. The CDR3 runs to 14 residues. In nucleotides, the CDR3 is TGTGCCAGCAGCCGAATGGGCGGGGAAAACGAGCAGTACTTC. Protein: CASSRMGGENEQYF.

This chain links TRBV25-1 with TRBJ2-1; maybe TRBD2 (6 bases). CDR1 and CDR2 from the germline V gene are MGHDK and SYGVNS. The CDR3 length is 15 residues. The V end was cut by 2 bases, the J end by 10 bases, with 18 bases between. CDR3 sequence: CASSEVDGSWVEQFF. CDR3 in DNA: TGTGCCAGCAGTGAAGTCGACGGGAGTTGGGTGGAGCAGTTCTTC.

V gene TRBV7-2 combines with J gene TRBJ2-7; TRBD2 agrees at 11 bases. V lost 5 bases, J lost 0 bases, and 3 bases stayed unmatched. Germline assignment: CDR1 SGHTA and CDR2 FQGNSA. This CDR3 contains 15 residues. Here the CDR3 reads CASSVLAGASYEQYF. The CDR3 region has the DNA TGTGCCAGCAGCGTACTAGCGGGAGCCTCCTACGAGCAGTACTTC.

The chain combines TRBV10-3 with TRBJ1-3; the D is unclear. CDR1 is ENHRY, CDR2 SYGVKD, per germline. Trimming stripped 9 bases from V and 0 bases from J, with 15 bases between. The CDR3 consists of 15 residues. The CDR3 DNA follows: TGTGCCATGAGACTGAACTCCGACTCTGGAAACACCATATATTTT. Translation: CAMRLNSDSGNTIYF.

The V and J genes are TRBV7-2 and TRBJ2-5, with 12 bases fitting TRBD2. The end of the DNA fits TRBJ2-7 better, so the J call may be wrong. This CDR3 contains 16 residues. Germline assignment: CDR1 SGHTA and CDR2 FQGNSA. The DNA for the CDR3 is TGTGCCAGCAGCTCGGACCCTAGCGGGAGGGCCTACGAGCAGTACTTC. Protein product: CASSSDPSGRAYEQYF.

This sequence joins TRBV27 and TRBJ2-5, with D possibly TRBD1 on 5 matching bases. V was cut by 0 bases and J by 4 bases, with 12 bases left in between. Germline V CDR1 and CDR2: MNHEY, SMNVEV (reference sequence). CDR3 size: 15 residues. The CDR3 reads CASSLSGQGGETQYF. The CDR3 bases are TGTGCCAGCAGTTTATCGGGCCAGGGTGGAGAGACCCAGTACTTC.

This chain links TRBV27 with TRBJ2-7, with D perhaps TRBD2 (6 bases). The V gene lost 0 bases and the J gene lost 3 bases, with 15 bases spanning the gap. From germline, CDR1 is MNHEY and CDR2 SMNVEV (reference sequence). This CDR3 has 16 residues. As DNA, the CDR3 is TGTGCCAGCAGTTTATCCTCCGGGACTTATGACTACGAGCAGTACTTC. Encoded protein: CASSLSSGTYDYEQYF.

The J gene is TRBJ2-2, the V gene TRBV18; 7 nucleotides line up with TRBD2. V gave up 2 bases and J gave up 3 bases; unmatched junction bases: 6. Germline CDR1 reads KGHSH; CDR2 reads LQKENI. The CDR3 consists of 16 residues. The CDR3 DNA is TGTGCCAGCTCACCAACGACTAGCACAGACACCGGGGAGCTGTTTTTT. Translated: CASSPTTSTDTGELFF.

The J gene is TRBJ1-1, the V gene TRBV2, with 8 bases that match TRBD1. The CDR3 sequence is 14 residues long. J was trimmed by 5 bases and V by 5 bases; bases with no gene match: 7. CDR1 SNHLY and CDR2 FYNNEI come from the germline V gene. CDR3 in DNA: TGTGCCAGCAGTATCCAGGGGGCCGAAACTGAAGCTTTCTTT. Protein sequence: CASSIQGAETEAFF.

The CDR3 sequence is CASSSRYRARDEQYF. The CDR3 bases are TGTGCCAGCAGTTCCCGGTACAGGGCCCGGGACGAGCAGTACTTC. The chain uses TRBV27 and TRBJ2-7; perhaps TRBD1 as D (6 bases). This CDR3 is built from 15 residues. The germline gives CDR1 MNHEY, CDR2 SMNVEV (reference sequence). Trimming pared 4 bases from V and 5 bases from J, leaving 18 bases between.

This sequence joins TRBV4-1 and TRBJ1-2; 10 nucleotides match TRBD1. Germline trimming cut 5 bases from V and 5 bases from J; bases unmatched to any gene: 8. Germline-derived CDR1 and CDR2 are MGHRA and YSYEKL. The CDR3 totals 15 residues. The DNA of the CDR3 is TGCGCCAGCAGCTTTCCGGGACAGGGGACGTATGGCTACACCTTC. This gives the protein CASSFPGQGTYGYTF.

The chain has TRBV7-2 and TRBJ2-7, with TRBD1 matching 11 bases. V shed 5 bases and J 4 bases; nucleotides not matched to a gene: 4. Germline CDR1 reads SGHTA; CDR2 reads FQGNSA. The CDR3 loop spans 14 amino acids. The CDR3 spells CASSQGQGAYEQYF. The CDR3 coding sequence is TGTGCCAGCAGCCAAGGACAGGGGGCTTACGAGCAGTACTTC.

The rearrangement joins TRBV27 to TRBJ1-5; maybe TRBD1 (6 bases). This CDR3 region has 14 residues. Germline CDR1 reads MNHEY; CDR2 reads SMNVEV (reference sequence). Trimming removed 5 bases from V and 2 bases from J, with 10 bases in between. CDR3 DNA: TGTGCCAGCAGTCCGACAGGACGCAATCAGCCCCAGCATTTT. Translated: CASSPTGRNQPQHF.

The chain couples TRBV2 to TRBJ1-1; D possibly corresponds to TRBD1 (5 bases). Germline assignment: CDR1 SNHLY and CDR2 FYNNEI. Trimming removed 4 bases at V and 3 bases at J, with 6 bases between. The CDR3 is 12 residues long. CDR3 nucleotide sequence: TGTGCCAGCAGTGCAGGGTACACTGAAGCTTTCTTT. Translated: CASSAGYTEAFF. Drawing the rest from reference TRBV2 and TRBJ1-1, the complete variable domain is EPEVTQTPSHQVTQMGQEVILRCVPISNHLYFYWYRQILGQKVEFLVSFYNNEISEKSEIFDDQFSVERPDGSNFTLKIRSTKLEDSAMYFCASSAGYTEAFFGQGTRLTVV.

V and J are TRBV19 and TRBJ2-7; D is possibly TRBD1 (6 bases). The CDR3 is 13 residues long. Trimming pared 4 bases from V and 2 bases from J, leaving 9 bases between. Per the germline V gene, CDR1 is LNHDA and CDR2 is SQIVND (reference sequence). In DNA, the CDR3 is TGTGCCAGTAGTACTGGGGGCCCCTACGAGCAGTACTTC. This sequence encodes CASSTGGPYEQYF.

The rearrangement joins TRBV19 to TRBJ2-5; TRBD2 might be the D (5 bases). This CDR3 has 13 amino acids. V gave up 2 bases and J gave up 5 bases, with 9 bases separating them. CDR1 and CDR2 (germline): LNHDA, SQIVND (reference sequence). The CDR3: CASSITRMETQYF. DNA of the CDR3: TGTGCCAGTAGTATAACTAGGATGGAGACCCAGTACTTC.

The J gene is TRBJ2-1, the V gene TRBV5-1; 7 bases agree with TRBD1. The junction had 13 bases not matched to a gene; V was cut back by 3 bases and J by 4 bases. Germline V CDR1 and CDR2: SGHRS, YFSETQ. CDR3 length: 17 amino acids. Here the CDR3 DNA reads TGCGCCAGCAGCTCCGGGACAAGGACAGGTCCGTACAATGAGCAGTTCTTC. Residues: CASSSGTRTGPYNEQFF.